Sequencing of this T cell receptor (beta chain) was carried out in a study of shared clonotypes between healthy human individuals. Whole-study results and caveats: Clonotypes which were not shared had lower generation probabilities than clonotypes that all four donors shared.

V lost 1 base to trimming and J lost 3 bases, with 13 bases between them. CDR3 length: 15 amino acids. The germline gives CDR1 SGHAT, CDR2 FQNNGV. Remarks on this clone: Its antigen is as yet unknown.

Naive-designated CD8 cells lacked CD45RO, were positively enriched for CCR7, and omitted terminally differentiated effector memory CD45RA+ cells. The study enrolled healthy HIV-negative adults without recent acute infections or vaccinations as donors. Measured with immunoSEQ multiplex PCR; TCRdb has only the in-frame clones, and not every one. The data hold some 2.1 million clones, with over 85% observed a single time. V and J are TRBV11-2 and TRBJ2-7, with D unresolved. The material sequenced was naive CD8+ T cells from PBMCs. This clonotype originated in a man aged 18 to 35 in good health. Some clones in this sample may be carry-over from other donors' samples. The DNA for the CDR3 is TGTGCCAGCAGCTTAGGTGGACGGTTCCTCTACGAGCAGTACTTC. It specifies CASSLGGRFLYEQYF.